One sample yielded the 24 T cell receptor beta chains listed below, sequenced in a study of T cell responses to AZD1222 COVID-19 vaccine. Libraries were prepared by immunoSEQ multiplex PCR; TCRdb keeps only in-frame clonotypes and omits some of them. The sample carries around 95,000 clones, about nine tenths recorded once. The material was peripheral blood, obtained on day 0 of AZD1222 vaccination. Receptor source: an adult in good health.

This chain connects TRBV9 to TRBJ1-3, with D possibly being TRBD1 (5 bases). Germline CDR1 reads SGDLS; CDR2 reads YYNGEE. The CDR3 runs 18 residues. V lost 4 bases to trimming and J lost 0 bases, with 20 bases between them. This CDR3 reads CASSRTPGAGYSGNTIYF. Written as DNA, the CDR3 is TGTGCCAGCAGCCGTACCCCCGGGGCAGGCTACTCTGGAAACACCATATATTTT.

This clone was seen just once. CDR3 sequence (DNA): TGTGCCAGCAGCCCCACCCGGGACAGTACTGGAAACACCATATATTTT. Translation gives CASSPTRDSTGNTIYF. The gene calls are TRBV7-9 and TRBJ1-3; 7 bases align to TRBD1. Germline V gene data show CDR1 as SEHNR and CDR2 as FQNEAQ (reference sequence). V dropped 5 bases and J dropped 2; count of bases not matched to a gene: 9. The CDR3 runs 16 residues.

V usage is TRBV24-1 and J usage is TRBJ1-1; tentative D call: TRBD1 (6 bases). Germline CDR1 reads KGHDR; CDR2 reads SFDVKD. The V gene lost 3 bases and the J gene lost 1 base, with 14 bases spanning the gap. CDR3 length: 16 amino acids. The DNA of the CDR3 is TGTGCCACCAGTGATCGTGGACAGCAACAGAACACTGAAGCTTTCTTT. Encoded protein: CATSDRGQQQNTEAFF.

The V call is TRBV18, the J call TRBJ1-1; D possibly corresponds to TRBD1 (5 bases). This CDR3 comprises 14 residues. The V end was cut by 5 bases, the J end by 4 bases, with 14 bases between. CDR1 KGHSH and CDR2 LQKENI come from the germline V gene. The CDR3 nucleotides are TGTGCCAGCTCATCCGGGGCGTGGGGCACTGAAGCTTTCTTT. Protein product: CASSSGAWGTEAFF.

The chain links TRBV28 to TRBJ2-5, with 12 bases identical to TRBD2. Germline values: CDR1 MDHEN, CDR2 SYDVKM. The length of the CDR3 is 17 residues. The trim removed 7 bases at V and 0 bases at J, leaving 9 bases unmatched. CDR3 bases: TGTGCCAGCAACTGGGCCCGGACTAGCGGGAACCAAGAGACCCAGTACTTC. This translates into CASNWARTSGNQETQYF.

The V gene is TRBV20-1, the J gene TRBJ2-7, with D uncertain. Germline loops: CDR1 DFQATT, CDR2 SNEGSKA (reference sequence). V lost 6 bases and J lost 3, with 6 bases in between. The CDR3 extends over 10 amino acids. The CDR3 DNA is TGCAGTGCCCAAGACTACGAGCAGTACTTC. Protein sequence: CSAQDYEQYF.

CDR3 residues: CASSLGVAGGLYDEQYF. The CDR3 bases are TGCGCCAGCAGCTTGGGGGTAGCGGGAGGGCTTTACGACGAGCAGTACTTC. The chain recombines TRBV5-1 with TRBJ2-7; 11 bases align to TRBD2. V lost 0 bases to trimming and J lost 5 bases; unmatched junction nucleotides: 10. The length of the CDR3 is 17 residues. Germline V gene data show CDR1 as SGHRS and CDR2 as YFSETQ.

This clone was recorded a few times. The chain is built from TRBV19 and TRBJ1-6, with D unclear. The CDR3 length is 13 residues. CDR1 and CDR2 from the germline V gene are LNHDA and SQIVND (reference sequence). Trimming stripped 6 bases from V and 5 bases from J, with 8 bases between. In DNA form, the CDR3 reads TGTGCCAGTAGGAAAATGGATAATTCACCCCTCCACTTT. Amino acid sequence: CASRKMDNSPLHF.

The J gene is TRBJ1-2, the V gene TRBV13, with D maybe TRBD1 (6 bases). Trimming removed 3 bases from V and 7 bases from J, with 12 bases in between. This CDR3 has 13 amino acids. Germline lookup yields CDR1 PRHDT and CDR2 FYEKMQ (reference sequence). The CDR3 coding sequence is TGTGCCAGCAGCTTTAGGACAGCAGTTGGCTACACCTTC. This codes for CASSFRTAVGYTF.

V and J are TRBV4-1 and TRBJ2-3; D may be TRBD2 (5 bases). Germline values: CDR1 MGHRA, CDR2 YSYEKL. V was clipped by 3 bases and J by 2 bases, with 15 bases between them. The CDR3 runs 16 residues. The CDR3 nucleotides are TGCGCCAGCAGCCACCACGAACTAGATCCCACAGATACGCAGTATTTT. Translated, it gives CASSHHELDPTDTQYF.

The V and J genes are TRBV28 and TRBJ1-2; D gene unclear. The CDR3 extends over 14 amino acids. V shed 5 bases and J shed 4 bases, with 14 bases lying between them. Germline CDR1 MDHEN, CDR2 SYDVKM. The CDR3 protein is CASSPLQTPYGYTF. CDR3 bases: TGTGCCAGCAGTCCTCTTCAGACCCCCTATGGCTACACCTTC.

This clone was observed a single time. Here the CDR3 reads CASGALGYTF. The CDR3 bases are TGCGCCAGCGGGGCTCTGGGCTACACCTTC. This chain connects TRBV10-2 to TRBJ1-2; weak D call: TRBD1 (5 bases). This CDR3 is 10 amino acids long. Germline CDR1 and CDR2: WSHSY and SAAADI. Between the trimmed V and J ends, which lost 8 bases and 8 bases, there was a span of 9 bases.

V is TRBV10-2 and J is TRBJ2-1; TRBD2 matches 11 bases. Germline lookup yields CDR1 WSHSY and CDR2 SAAADI. Trimming cost V 2 bases and J 3 bases; bases outside gene matches: 0. The CDR3 is 15 amino acids. CDR3 region: CASSEGTSGYNEQFF. As DNA, the CDR3 is TGCGCCAGCAGTGAGGGGACTAGCGGCTACAATGAGCAGTTCTTC.

This clone appeared once. The CDR3, as DNA: TGTGCCAGCTCACCACCCAGCGGGAGAAACTACAATGAGCAGTTCTTC. It encodes CASSPPSGRNYNEQFF. The chain carries TRBV18 and TRBJ2-1, with 8 bases lining up with TRBD2. Germline V CDR1 and CDR2: KGHSH, LQKENI. The CDR3 runs 16 residues. Trimming cost V 0 bases and J 3 bases; bases outside gene matches: 4.

V is TRBV6-5 and J is TRBJ2-7; D is undetermined. V lost 7 bases, J lost 1 base, and 11 bases lay in between. Per germline, CDR1 MNHEY and CDR2 SVGAGI. The CDR3 has 13 residues. Written as DNA, the CDR3 is TGTGCCAGCACTCGAGTACCGTCCTACGAGCAGTACTTC. Protein sequence: CASTRVPSYEQYF.

This clone was seen once. The chain recombines TRBV2 with TRBJ2-3; TRBD2 matches 14 bases. V shed 7 bases and J 6 bases; nucleotides not matched to a gene: 6. The length of the CDR3 is 15 residues. Looked up from germline, CDR1 is SNHLY and CDR2 is FYNNEI. DNA for the CDR3: TGTGCCAGCATCAGACTAGCGGGAGGGGTGGATACGCAGTATTTT. The encoded protein is CASIRLAGGVDTQYF.

The V gene is TRBV9, the J gene TRBJ2-7, with unresolved D. CDR3 length: 13 amino acids. CDR1 and CDR2 from the germline V gene are SGDLS and YYNGEE. V was clipped by 3 bases and J by 2 bases, with 9 bases between them. This CDR3 reads CASSGASPYEQYF. The CDR3 coding sequence is TGTGCCAGCAGCGGGGCCTCTCCCTACGAGCAGTACTTC.

The chain has TRBV6-5 and TRBJ2-3; D may be TRBD2 (6 bases). The V gene's germline CDR1 is MNHEY and CDR2 SVGAGI. The CDR3 runs 16 residues. With 0 bases removed from V and 4 bases from J, the gap between germline ends came to 14 bases. CDR3 sequence (DNA): TGTGCCAGCAGTTACTCGGAGGAGGGGTCGGCAGATACGCAGTATTTT. Its translation is CASSYSEEGSADTQYF.

The V and J genes are TRBV6-5 and TRBJ1-1; 7 bases agree with TRBD1. Germline trimming cut 0 bases from V and 4 bases from J; bases unmatched to any gene: 8. The CDR3 loop spans 16 amino acids. Germline lookup yields CDR1 MNHEY and CDR2 SVGAGI. The CDR3 is CASSYSQGGGVTEAFF. DNA of the CDR3: TGTGCCAGCAGTTACTCCCAGGGGGGGGGAGTCACTGAAGCTTTCTTT.

This clone was seen once. This CDR3 is CAISEQRTEAFF. The CDR3 nucleotides read TGTGCCATCAGTGAGCAACGCACTGAAGCTTTCTTT. The chain uses TRBV10-3 and TRBJ1-1, with no clear D. The germline V gene encodes CDR1 ENHRY and CDR2 SYGVKD. V gave up 2 bases and J gave up 4 bases, with 5 bases separating them. The CDR3 is 12 residues long.

The rearrangement links TRBV7-6 to TRBJ1-6, with TRBD1 matching 12 bases. Germline CDR1 and CDR2: SGHVS and FNYEAQ. This CDR3 is built from 16 residues. V lost 5 bases to trimming and J lost 5 bases; unmatched junction nucleotides: 4. DNA of the CDR3: TGTGCCAGCAGCCCCGGGACAGGGGGCAATAATTCACCCCTCCACTTT. It codes for CASSPGTGGNNSPLHF.

The rearrangement joins TRBV28 to TRBJ2-7; D possibly corresponds to TRBD1 (6 bases). V shed 4 bases and J shed 5 bases, with 9 bases lying between them. Germline CDR1 and CDR2: MDHEN and SYDVKM. The CDR3 is made up of 12 amino acids. The CDR3 loop reads CASSSGDHEQYF. CDR3 coding DNA: TGTGCCAGCAGTTCAGGGGACCACGAGCAGTACTTC.

The chain links TRBV19 to TRBJ2-1, with D uncertain. V gave up 2 bases and J gave up 1 base, with 9 bases separating them. The CDR3 has 15 amino acids. CDR1 is LNHDA, CDR2 SQIVND, per germline (reference sequence). The CDR3 nucleotides read TGTGCCAGTAGTATATCGAGTGATTCCTACAATGAGCAGTTCTTC. Amino acids: CASSISSDSYNEQFF.

The chain has TRBV9 and TRBJ2-5; TRBD1 matches at 8 bases. The ends lost 2 bases at V and 3 bases at J; junction bases unmatched: 6. The V gene's germline CDR1 is SGDLS and CDR2 YYNGEE. The CDR3 consists of 15 residues. The CDR3 sequence: CASSVGPDREETQYF. The CDR3 nucleotides read TGTGCCAGCAGCGTTGGGCCGGACAGGGAAGAGACCCAGTACTTC.